The TCR beta chain under discussion was sequenced for a study of cytomegalovirus exposure and HLA in healthy donors. PCR employed 60 Vbeta and 13 Jbeta primers. TCRdb's table, derived via immunoSEQ multiplex PCR, lists solely in-frame clones and lacks some. This sample carries some 110,000 clones, roughly 15% of them seen once, and the ten largest clones take around 0.9%. Although they were nominally healthy when sampled, donors likely had unrecorded immune exposures. Germline loops: CDR1 MGHRA, CDR2 YSYEKL. The V and J ends lost 4 bases and 2 bases respectively, with 12 bases between them. The CDR3 length is 14 residues.

This TCR was recovered from a female donor in good health and CMV-seronegative. The chain joins TRBV4-1 to TRBJ2-7; possibly TRBD1 for D (6 bases). The specimen was PBMCs. The CDR3 bases are TGCGCCAGCAGCCGGGGGCAGACCACCTACGAGCAGTACTTC. Translated, it gives CASSRGQTTYEQYF.